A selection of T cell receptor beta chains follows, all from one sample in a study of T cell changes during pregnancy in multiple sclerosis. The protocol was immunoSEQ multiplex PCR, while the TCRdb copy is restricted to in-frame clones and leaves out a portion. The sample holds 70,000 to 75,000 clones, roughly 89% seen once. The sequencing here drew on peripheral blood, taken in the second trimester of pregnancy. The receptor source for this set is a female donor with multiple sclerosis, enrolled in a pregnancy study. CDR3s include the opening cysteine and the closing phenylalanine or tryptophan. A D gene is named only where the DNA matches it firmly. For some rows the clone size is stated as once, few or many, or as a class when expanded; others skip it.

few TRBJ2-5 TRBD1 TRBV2 TGTGCCAGCAGGGACAGGGAAGAGACCCAGTACTTC CASRDREETQYF
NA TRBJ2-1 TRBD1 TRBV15 TGTGCCACCAGCAAGGGACAGGGGATCGGTGAGCAGTTCTTC CATSKGQGIGEQFF
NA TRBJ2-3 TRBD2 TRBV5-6 TGTGCCAGCAGCTTAGAGTATAGCGGGCCCACAGATACGCAGTATTTT CASSLEYSGPTDTQYF
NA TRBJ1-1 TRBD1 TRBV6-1 TGTGCCACTTCAGCCTCCCCGGGGACAGCCAGGGGAGCTTTCTTT CATSASPGTARGAFF
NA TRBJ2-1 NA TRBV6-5 TGTGCCAGCAGTTACTCCCCAGGAACCTACAATGAGCAGTTCTTC CASSYSPGTYNEQFF
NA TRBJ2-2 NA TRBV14 TGTGCCAGCAGCCCCGGTCGAGTCGGGGAGCTGTTTTTT CASSPGRVGELFF
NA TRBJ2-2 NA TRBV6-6 TGTGCCAGCACCCAGGGCGGGGAGCTGTTTTTT CASTQGGELFF
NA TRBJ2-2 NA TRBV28 TGTGCCAGCAGCAGGACAGTGAACACCGGGGAGCTGTTTTTT CASSRTVNTGELFF
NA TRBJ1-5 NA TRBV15 TGTGCCACCAGCAGAACAAATAGCAATCAGCCCCAGCATTTT CATSRTNSNQPQHF
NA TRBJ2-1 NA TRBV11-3 TGTGCCAGCAGCGGGCCAGAAAACTCCTACAATGAGCAGTTCTTC CASSGPENSYNEQFF
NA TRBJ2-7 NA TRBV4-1 TGCGCCAGCAGCCCTGCAGGTTACTCCTACGAGCAGTACTTC CASSPAGYSYEQYF
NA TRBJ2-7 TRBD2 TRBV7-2 TGTGCCAGCACCAGAGGGACTAGCGACTCCTACGAGCAGTACTTC CASTRGTSDSYEQYF
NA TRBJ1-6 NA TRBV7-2 TGTGCCAGCAGCTTACCGGGAACCAATTCACCCCTCCACTTT CASSLPGTNSPLHF
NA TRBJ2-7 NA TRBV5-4 TGTGCCAGCAGCTTGGCTGGGACACTCTACGAGCAGTACTTC CASSLAGTLYEQYF
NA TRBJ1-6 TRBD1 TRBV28 TGTGCCAGCAGTTTGTCGCAGGGGGGAACGAATTCACCCCTCCACTTT CASSLSQGGTNSPLHF
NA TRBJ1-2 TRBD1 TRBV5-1 TGCGCCAGCAGTCCCGGACAGGGGGCATACTATGGCTACACCTTC CASSPGQGAYYGYTF